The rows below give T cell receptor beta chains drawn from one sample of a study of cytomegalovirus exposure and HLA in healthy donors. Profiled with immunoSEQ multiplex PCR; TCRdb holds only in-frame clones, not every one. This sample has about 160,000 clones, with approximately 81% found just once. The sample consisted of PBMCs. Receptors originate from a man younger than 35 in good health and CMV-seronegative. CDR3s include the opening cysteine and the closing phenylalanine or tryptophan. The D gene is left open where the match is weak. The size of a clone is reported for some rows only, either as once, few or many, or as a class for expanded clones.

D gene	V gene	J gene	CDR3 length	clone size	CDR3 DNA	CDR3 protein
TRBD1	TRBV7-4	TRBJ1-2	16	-	TGTGCCAGCATCCTCCGGCCCCAGGGGGCGGGGGATGGCTACACCTTC	CASILRPQGAGDGYTF
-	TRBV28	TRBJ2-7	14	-	TGTGCCAGCAGCATACAGGGAATCTCCTACGAGCAGTACTTC	CASSIQGISYEQYF
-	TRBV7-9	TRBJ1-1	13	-	TGTGCCAGCAGTGGGGGGGGGAACACTGAAGCTTTCTTT	CASSGGGNTEAFF
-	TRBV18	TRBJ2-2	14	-	TGTGCCAGCTCCCCGGACACGAACACCGGGGAGCTGTTTTTT	CASSPDTNTGELFF
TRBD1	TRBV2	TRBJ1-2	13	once	TGTGCCAGCAGACCAGGGACAGACTATGGCTACACCTTC	CASRPGTDYGYTF
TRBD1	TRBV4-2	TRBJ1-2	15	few	TGTGCCAGCAGCCGAGGACAGGGCGCAGCCTATGGCTACACCTTC	CASSRGQGAAYGYTF
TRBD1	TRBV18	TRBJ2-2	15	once	TGTGCCAGCTCACAGACAGGGGCGAACACCGGGGAGCTGTTTTTT	CASSQTGANTGELFF
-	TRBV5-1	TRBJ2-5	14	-	TGCGCCAGCAGCGCAGGAAGTCTCCAAGAGACCCAGTACTTC	CASSAGSLQETQYF
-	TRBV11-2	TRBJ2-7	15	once	TGTGCCAGCAGCCCCCAATCGGGCAGGGGCTACGAGCAGTACTTC	CASSPQSGRGYEQYF
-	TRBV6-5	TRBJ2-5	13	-	TGTGCCAGCAGTTTCGGTGATCAAGAGACCCAGTACTTC	CASSFGDQETQYF
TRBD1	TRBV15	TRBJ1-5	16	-	TGTGCCACCAGCAGGGCCCCGGGACAGGGAATTCAGCCCCAGCATTTT	CATSRAPGQGIQPQHF
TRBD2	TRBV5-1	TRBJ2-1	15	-	TGCGCCAGCAGCCTACTAGCGGGAGAAGGGAATGAGCAGTTCTTC	CASSLLAGEGNEQFF
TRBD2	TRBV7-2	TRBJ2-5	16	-	TGTGCCAGTTCCGCTCCCGGGACTAGGTACCAAGAGACCCAGTACTTC	CASSAPGTRYQETQYF
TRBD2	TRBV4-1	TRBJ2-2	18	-	TGCGCCAGCAGCCAAGGAGGGTCGGGGCGGGGGGGCCCCGGGGAGCTGTTTTTT	CASSQGGSGRGGPGELFF
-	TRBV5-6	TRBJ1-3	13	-	TGTGCCAGCAGCTCGGGGAGTTGGAACACCATATATTTT	CASSSGSWNTIYF
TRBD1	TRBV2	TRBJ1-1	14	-	TGTGCCAGCACCCGACAGGGATCGAACACTGAAGCTTTCTTT	CASTRQGSNTEAFF
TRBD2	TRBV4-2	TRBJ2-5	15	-	TGTGCCAGCAGCCAAAGACTAGCGGCCTCAGAGACCCAGTACTTC	CASSQRLAASETQYF
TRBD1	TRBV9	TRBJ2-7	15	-	TGTGCCAGCAGCGTCGAGGGACAGGGGGTTGGGGAGCAGTACTTC	CASSVEGQGVGEQYF
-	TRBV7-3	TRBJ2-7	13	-	TGTGCCAGCAGCTTATTGGGTCGGGACGAGCAGTACTTC	CASSLLGRDEQYF
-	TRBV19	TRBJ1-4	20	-	TGTGCCAGTAGTATAAATAGTCGGGGGGCGAGGGGCGCAACTAATGAAAAACTGTTTTTT	CASSINSRGARGATNEKLFF
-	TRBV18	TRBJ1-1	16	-	TGTGCCAGCTCACCACAGCTCGGGACTGGGGGGACTGAAGCTTTCTTT	CASSPQLGTGGTEAFF
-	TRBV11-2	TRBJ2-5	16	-	TGTGCCAGCAGCTTAACGTTTGGTTCACAGCAAGAGACCCAGTACTTC	CASSLTFGSQQETQYF
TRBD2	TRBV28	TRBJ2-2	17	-	TGTGCCAGCAGTACCTACCGACTAGCGGGAGTTTCCGGGGAGCTGTTTTTT	CASSTYRLAGVSGELFF
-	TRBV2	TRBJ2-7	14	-	TGTGCCAGCACTCCCCGGGACATGACCTACGAGCAGTACTTC	CASTPRDMTYEQYF
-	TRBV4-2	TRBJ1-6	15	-	TGTGCCAGCAGCCCGACGACAGGAACAGATTCACCCCTCCACTTT	CASSPTTGTDSPLHF
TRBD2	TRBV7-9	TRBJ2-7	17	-	TGTTCCAGCAGCTCAAGGACTAGCGGGGGGAGTTCGAACGAGCAGTACTTC	CSSSSRTSGGSSNEQYF
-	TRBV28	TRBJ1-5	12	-	TGTGCCAGCAGTTTTTCCAGTCAGCCCCAGCATTTT	CASSFSSQPQHF
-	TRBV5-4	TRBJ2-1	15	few	TGTGCCAGCAGAGAAGATTACCAAGCCTTTTGGGAGCAGTTCTTC	CASREDYQAFWEQFF
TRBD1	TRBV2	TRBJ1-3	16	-	TGTGCCAGCACTGGGGACAGAAACAACTCTGGAAACACCATATATTTT	CASTGDRNNSGNTIYF
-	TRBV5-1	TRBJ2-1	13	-	TGCGCCAGCAGCTTGGAAGGGGTGGATGAGCAGTTCTTC	CASSLEGVDEQFF
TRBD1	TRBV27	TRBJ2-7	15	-	TGTGCCAGCAGTTTATGGGGACAGGGGACCCACGAGCAGTACTTC	CASSLWGQGTHEQYF
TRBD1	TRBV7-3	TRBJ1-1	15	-	TGTGCCAGCAGCTTAAATCCAGGGGGGAGCACTGAAGCTTTCTTT	CASSLNPGGSTEAFF
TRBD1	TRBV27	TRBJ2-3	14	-	TGTGCCAGCAGCCCGGACAGGGTCTCAGATACGCAGTATTTT	CASSPDRVSDTQYF
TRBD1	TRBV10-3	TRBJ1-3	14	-	TGTGCCATCAGTACAGGGGGCAAGGGAAACACCATATATTTT	CAISTGGKGNTIYF
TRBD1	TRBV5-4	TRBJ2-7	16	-	TGTGCCAGCAGCCCCGGTCAGGGGGTCCTCTCCTACGAGCAGTACTTC	CASSPGQGVLSYEQYF
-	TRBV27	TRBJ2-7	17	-	TGTGCCAGCAGTTTACGCCTGCCTAAAAACCTACCTTACGAGCAGTACTTC	CASSLRLPKNLPYEQYF
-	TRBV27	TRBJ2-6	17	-	TGTGCCAGCAGTCCGGACAGTTCTGTCTCTGGGGCCAACGTCCTGACTTTC	CASSPDSSVSGANVLTF
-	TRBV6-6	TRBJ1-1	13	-	TGTGCCAGCAGCCCCCAGGGGAACACTGAAGCTTTCTTT	CASSPQGNTEAFF
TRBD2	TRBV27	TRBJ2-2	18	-	TGTGCCAGCAGTTTATCGATTCAGTGGCTAGCGGGAGGTTGGGAGCTGTTTTTT	CASSLSIQWLAGGWELFF